This TCR beta chain emerged from a study of long-term antiretroviral therapy in people with HIV. DNA was extracted from around 1-10 million thawed cryopreserved PBMC. With 5 bases removed from V and 4 bases from J, the gap between germline ends came to 15 bases. This CDR3 contains 15 residues. The germline V gene encodes CDR1 SGHTA and CDR2 FQGNSA. Investigators performed immunoSEQ version v3.0 at survey level. Method: immunoSEQ multiplex PCR; TCRdb's copy keeps in-frame clones and lacks some. The sample yields more than 15,000 clones, around 73% seen once. A single count supports this clone. The sequencing used unsorted PBMCs, collected less than 3.3 years after starting antiretroviral therapy. The origin of this receptor is a woman in her thirties or forties with HIV. This chain links TRBV7-2 with TRBJ2-1; D is uncertain. The chain's CDR3 is CASSEQTGPYNEQFF. CDR3 sequence (DNA): TGTGCCAGCAGCGAACAAACTGGGCCGTACAATGAGCAGTTCTTC.